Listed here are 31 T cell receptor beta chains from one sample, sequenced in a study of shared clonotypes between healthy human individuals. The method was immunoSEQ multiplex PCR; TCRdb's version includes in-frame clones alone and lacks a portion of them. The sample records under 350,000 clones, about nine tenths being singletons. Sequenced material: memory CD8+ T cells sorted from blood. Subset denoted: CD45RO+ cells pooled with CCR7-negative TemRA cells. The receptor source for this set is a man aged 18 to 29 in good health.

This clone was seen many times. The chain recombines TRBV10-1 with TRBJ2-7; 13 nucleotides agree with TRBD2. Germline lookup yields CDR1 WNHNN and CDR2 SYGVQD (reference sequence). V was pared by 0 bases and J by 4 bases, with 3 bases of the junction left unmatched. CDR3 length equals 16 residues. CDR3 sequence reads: CASSESTSGGKYEQYF. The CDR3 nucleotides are TGCGCCAGCAGTGAGTCGACTAGCGGGGGGAAATACGAGCAGTACTTC.

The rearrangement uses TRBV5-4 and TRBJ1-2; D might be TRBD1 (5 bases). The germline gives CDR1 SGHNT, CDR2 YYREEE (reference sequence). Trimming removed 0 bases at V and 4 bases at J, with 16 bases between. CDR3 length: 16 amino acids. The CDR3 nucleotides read TGTGCCAGCAGCTTGGGGCAGGGCCAGGGCCTCTATGGCTACACCTTC. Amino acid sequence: CASSLGQGQGLYGYTF.

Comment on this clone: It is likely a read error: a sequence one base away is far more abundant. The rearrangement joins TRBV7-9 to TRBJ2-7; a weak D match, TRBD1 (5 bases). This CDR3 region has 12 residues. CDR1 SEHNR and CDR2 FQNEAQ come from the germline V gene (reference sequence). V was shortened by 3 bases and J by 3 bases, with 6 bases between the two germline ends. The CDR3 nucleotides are TGTGCCAGCAGCTTCCAGGGCTACGAGCAGTACTTC. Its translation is CASSFQGYEQYF.

The CDR3 sequence is CSATGGLQETQYF. As DNA, the CDR3 is TGCAGCGCTACAGGGGGCTTGCAAGAGACCCAGTACTTC. This chain joins TRBV29-1 and TRBJ2-5, with 9 bases fitting TRBD1. Trimming cost V 7 bases and J 2 bases; bases outside gene matches: 5. The CDR3 runs 13 residues. Germline CDR1 and CDR2: SQVTM and ANQGSEA.

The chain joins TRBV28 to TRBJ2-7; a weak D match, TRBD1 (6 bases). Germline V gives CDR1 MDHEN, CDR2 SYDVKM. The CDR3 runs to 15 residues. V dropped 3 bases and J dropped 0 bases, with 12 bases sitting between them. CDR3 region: CASSFRGQSSYEQYF. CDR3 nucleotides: TGTGCCAGCAGTTTCAGGGGCCAGAGCTCCTACGAGCAGTACTTC.

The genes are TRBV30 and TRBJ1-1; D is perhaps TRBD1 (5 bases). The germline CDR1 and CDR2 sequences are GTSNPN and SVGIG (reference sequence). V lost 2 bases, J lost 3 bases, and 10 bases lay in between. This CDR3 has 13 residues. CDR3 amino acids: CAWSWGADTEAFF. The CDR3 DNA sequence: TGTGCCTGGAGTTGGGGCGCTGACACTGAAGCTTTCTTT. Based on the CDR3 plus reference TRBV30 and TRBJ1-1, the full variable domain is SQTIHQWPATLVQPVGSPLSLECTVEGTSNPNLYWYRQAAGRGLQLLFYSVGIGQISSEVPQNLSASRPQDRQFILSSKKLLLSDSGFYLCAWSWGADTEAFFGQGTRLTVV.

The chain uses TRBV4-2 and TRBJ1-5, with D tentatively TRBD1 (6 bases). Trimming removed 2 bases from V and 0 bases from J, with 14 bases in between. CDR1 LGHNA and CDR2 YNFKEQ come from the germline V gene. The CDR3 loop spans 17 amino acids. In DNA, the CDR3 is TGTGCCAGCAGCCAATATCAACAGGGATATAGCAATCAGCCCCAGCATTTT. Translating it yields CASSQYQQGYSNQPQHF.

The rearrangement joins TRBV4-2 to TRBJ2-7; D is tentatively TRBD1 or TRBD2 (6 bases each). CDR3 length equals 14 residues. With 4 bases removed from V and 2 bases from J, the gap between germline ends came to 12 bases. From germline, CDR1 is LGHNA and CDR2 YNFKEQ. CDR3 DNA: TGTGCCAGCAGCCTGAGGGGGGAGGCCTACGAGCAGTACTTC. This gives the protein CASSLRGEAYEQYF.

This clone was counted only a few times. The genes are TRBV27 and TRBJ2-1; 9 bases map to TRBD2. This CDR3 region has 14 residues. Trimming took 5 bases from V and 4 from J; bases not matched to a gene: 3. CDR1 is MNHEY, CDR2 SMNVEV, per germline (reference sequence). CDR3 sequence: CASSISGRYNEQFF. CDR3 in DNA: TGTGCCAGCAGTATTAGCGGGAGATACAATGAGCAGTTCTTC.

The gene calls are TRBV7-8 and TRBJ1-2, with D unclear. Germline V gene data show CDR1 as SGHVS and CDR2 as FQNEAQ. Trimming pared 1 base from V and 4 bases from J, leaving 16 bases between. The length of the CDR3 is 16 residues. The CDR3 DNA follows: TGTGCCAGCAGCTTAGAACCCTTAGGAGGTACCTATGGCTACACCTTC. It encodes CASSLEPLGGTYGYTF. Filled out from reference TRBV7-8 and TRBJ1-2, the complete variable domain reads GAGVSQSPRYKVAKRGQDVALRCDPISGHVSLFWYQQALGQGPEFLTYFQNEAQLDKSGLPSDRFFAERPEGSVSTLKIQRTQQEDSAVYLCASSLEPLGGTYGYTFGSGTRLTVV.

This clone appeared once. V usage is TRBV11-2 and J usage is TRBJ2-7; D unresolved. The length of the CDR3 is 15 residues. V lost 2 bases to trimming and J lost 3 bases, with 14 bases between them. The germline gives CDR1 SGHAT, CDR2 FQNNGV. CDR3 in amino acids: CASSLYPSDGYEQYF. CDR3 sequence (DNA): TGTGCCAGCAGCTTATACCCATCGGACGGCTACGAGCAGTACTTC.

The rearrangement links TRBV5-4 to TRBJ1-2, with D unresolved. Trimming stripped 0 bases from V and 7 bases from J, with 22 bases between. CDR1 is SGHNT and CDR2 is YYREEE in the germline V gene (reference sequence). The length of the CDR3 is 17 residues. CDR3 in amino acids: CASSLAVAGLRRLGYTF. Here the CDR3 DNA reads TGTGCCAGCAGCTTGGCCGTAGCAGGCCTAAGACGCCTTGGCTACACCTTC.

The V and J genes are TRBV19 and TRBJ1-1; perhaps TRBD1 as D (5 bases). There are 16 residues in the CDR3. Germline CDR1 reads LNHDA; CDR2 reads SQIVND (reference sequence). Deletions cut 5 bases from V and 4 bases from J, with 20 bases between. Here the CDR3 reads CASSLKGTPISTEAFF. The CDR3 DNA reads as TGTGCCAGTAGTCTAAAGGGGACCCCAATAAGCACTGAAGCTTTCTTT.

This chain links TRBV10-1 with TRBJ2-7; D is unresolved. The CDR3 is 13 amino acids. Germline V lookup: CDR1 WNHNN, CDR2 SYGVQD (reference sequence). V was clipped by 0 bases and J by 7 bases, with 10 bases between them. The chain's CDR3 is CASSESSSSEQYF. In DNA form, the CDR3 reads TGCGCCAGCAGTGAGTCGTCCAGTTCTGAGCAGTACTTC.

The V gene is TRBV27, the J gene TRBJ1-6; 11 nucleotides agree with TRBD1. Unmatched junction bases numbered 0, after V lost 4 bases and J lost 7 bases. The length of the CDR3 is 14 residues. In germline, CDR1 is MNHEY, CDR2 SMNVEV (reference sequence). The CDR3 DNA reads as TGTGCCAGCAGTTGGGACAGGGGGAATTCACCCCTCCACTTT. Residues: CASSWDRGNSPLHF.

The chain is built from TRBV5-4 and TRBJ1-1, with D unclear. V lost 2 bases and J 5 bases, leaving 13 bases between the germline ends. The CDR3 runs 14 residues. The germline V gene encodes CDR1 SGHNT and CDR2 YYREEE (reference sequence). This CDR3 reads CASSFNRVETEAFF. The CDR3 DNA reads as TGTGCCAGCAGCTTTAATCGGGTGGAAACTGAAGCTTTCTTT.

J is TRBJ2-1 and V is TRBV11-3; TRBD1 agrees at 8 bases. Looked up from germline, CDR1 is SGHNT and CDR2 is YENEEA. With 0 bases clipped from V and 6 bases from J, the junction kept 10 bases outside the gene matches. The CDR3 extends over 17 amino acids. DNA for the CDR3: TGTGCCAGCAGCTTAGATGGAGGGACAGGATCCAGCAATGAGCAGTTCTTC. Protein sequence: CASSLDGGTGSSNEQFF. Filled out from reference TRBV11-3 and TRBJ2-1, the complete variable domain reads EAGVVQSPRYKIIEKKQPVAFWCNPISGHNTLYWYLQNLGQGPELLIRYENEEAVDDSQLPKDRFSAERLKGVDSTLKIQPAELGDSAVYLCASSLDGGTGSSNEQFFGPGTRLTVL.

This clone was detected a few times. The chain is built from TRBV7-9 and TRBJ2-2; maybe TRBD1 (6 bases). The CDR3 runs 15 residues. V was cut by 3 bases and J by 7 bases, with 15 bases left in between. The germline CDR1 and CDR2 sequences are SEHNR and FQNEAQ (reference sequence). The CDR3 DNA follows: TGTGCCAGCAGCTTCCAACAGGGTTCCCACGGGGAGCTGTTTTTT. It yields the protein CASSFQQGSHGELFF.

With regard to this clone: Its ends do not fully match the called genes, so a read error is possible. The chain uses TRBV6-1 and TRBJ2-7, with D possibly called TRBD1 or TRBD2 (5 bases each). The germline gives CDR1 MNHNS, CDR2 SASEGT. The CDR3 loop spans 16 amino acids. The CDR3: CASSEAESAGTYEQYF. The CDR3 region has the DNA TGTGCCAGCAGCGAAGCGGAATCGGCAGGGACCTACGAGCAGTACTTC.

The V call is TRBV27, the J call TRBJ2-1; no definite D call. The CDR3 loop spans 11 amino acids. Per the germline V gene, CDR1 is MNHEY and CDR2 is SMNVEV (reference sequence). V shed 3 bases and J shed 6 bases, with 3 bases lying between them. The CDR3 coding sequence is TGTGCCAGCAGTTTCGGCAATGAGCAGTTCTTC. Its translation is CASSFGNEQFF.

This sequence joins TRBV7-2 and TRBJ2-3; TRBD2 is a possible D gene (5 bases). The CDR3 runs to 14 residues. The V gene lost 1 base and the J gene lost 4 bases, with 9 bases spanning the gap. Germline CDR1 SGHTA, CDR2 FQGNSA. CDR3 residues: CASSLGGWADTQYF. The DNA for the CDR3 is TGTGCCAGCAGCTTAGGAGGGTGGGCAGATACGCAGTATTTT. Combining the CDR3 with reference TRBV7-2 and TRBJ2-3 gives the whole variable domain GAGVSQSPSNKVTEKGKDVELRCDPISGHTALYWYRQSLGQGLEFLIYFQGNSAPDKSGLPSDRFSAERTGGSVSTLTIQRTQQEDSAVYLCASSLGGWADTQYFGPGTRLTVL.

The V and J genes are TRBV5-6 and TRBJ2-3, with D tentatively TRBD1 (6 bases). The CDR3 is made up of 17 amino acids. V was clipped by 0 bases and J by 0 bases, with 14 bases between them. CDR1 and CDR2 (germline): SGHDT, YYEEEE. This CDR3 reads CASSLEGGQISTDTQYF. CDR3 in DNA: TGTGCCAGCAGCTTGGAAGGTGGACAGATAAGCACAGATACGCAGTATTTT.

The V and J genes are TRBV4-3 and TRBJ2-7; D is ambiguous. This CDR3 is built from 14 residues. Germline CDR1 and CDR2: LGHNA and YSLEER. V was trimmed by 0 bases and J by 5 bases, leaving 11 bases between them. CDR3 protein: CASSQDAQFNEQYF. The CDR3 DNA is TGCGCCAGCAGCCAAGACGCCCAGTTCAACGAGCAGTACTTC.

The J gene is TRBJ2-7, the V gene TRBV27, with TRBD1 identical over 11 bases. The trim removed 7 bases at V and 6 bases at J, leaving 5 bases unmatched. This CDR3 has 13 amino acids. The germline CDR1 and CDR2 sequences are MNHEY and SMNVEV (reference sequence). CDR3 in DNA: TGTGCCAGCAAGGGACAGGGGGTATTCGAGCAGTACTTC. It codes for CASKGQGVFEQYF.

CDR3 residues: CASSLGLGYGYTF. The CDR3 DNA follows: TGTGCCAGCAGCTTGGGTCTGGGCTATGGCTACACCTTC. The chain links TRBV7-9 to TRBJ1-2; D not certain. Per the germline V gene, CDR1 is SEHNR and CDR2 is FQNEAQ (reference sequence). Between the trimmed V and J ends, which lost 3 bases and 4 bases, there was a span of 9 bases. CDR3 length: 13 amino acids.

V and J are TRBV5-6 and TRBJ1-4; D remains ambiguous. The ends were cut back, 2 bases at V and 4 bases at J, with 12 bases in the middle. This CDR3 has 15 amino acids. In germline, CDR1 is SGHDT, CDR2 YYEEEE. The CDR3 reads CASSLMAALNEKLFF. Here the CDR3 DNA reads TGTGCCAGCAGCTTAATGGCGGCCCTTAATGAAAAACTGTTTTTT. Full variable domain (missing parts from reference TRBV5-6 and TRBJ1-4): DAGVTQSPTHLIKTRGQQVTLRCSPKSGHDTVSWYQQALGQGPQFIFQYYEEEERQRGNFPDRFSGHQFPNYSSELNVNALLLGDSALYLCASSLMAALNEKLFFGSGTQLSVL.

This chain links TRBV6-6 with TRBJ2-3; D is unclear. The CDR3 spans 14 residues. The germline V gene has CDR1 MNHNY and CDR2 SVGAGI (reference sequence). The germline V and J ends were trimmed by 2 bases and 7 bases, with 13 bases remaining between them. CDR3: CASSYLFTANTQYF. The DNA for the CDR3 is TGTGCCAGCAGTTACCTTTTTACGGCTAATACGCAGTATTTT.

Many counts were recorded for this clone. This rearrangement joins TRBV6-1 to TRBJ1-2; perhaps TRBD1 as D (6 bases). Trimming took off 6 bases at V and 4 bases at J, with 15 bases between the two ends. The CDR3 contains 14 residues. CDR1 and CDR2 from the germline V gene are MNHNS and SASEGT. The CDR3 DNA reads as TGTGCCAGCAGGGGTTTACAGGGAGCCTATGGCTACACCTTC. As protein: CASRGLQGAYGYTF.

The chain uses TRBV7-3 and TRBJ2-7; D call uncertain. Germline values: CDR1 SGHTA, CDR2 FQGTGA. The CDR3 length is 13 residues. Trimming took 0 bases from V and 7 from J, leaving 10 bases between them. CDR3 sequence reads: CASSLTGRTEQYF. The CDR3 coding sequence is TGTGCCAGCAGCTTAACGGGCCGTACAGAGCAGTACTTC.

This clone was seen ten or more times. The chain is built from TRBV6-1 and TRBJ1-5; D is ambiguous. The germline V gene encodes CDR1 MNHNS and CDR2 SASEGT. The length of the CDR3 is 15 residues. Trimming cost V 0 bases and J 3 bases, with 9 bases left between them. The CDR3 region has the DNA TGTGCCAGCAGTGAAGCGTTAGAGCCCAATCAGCCCCAGCATTTT. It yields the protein CASSEALEPNQPQHF.

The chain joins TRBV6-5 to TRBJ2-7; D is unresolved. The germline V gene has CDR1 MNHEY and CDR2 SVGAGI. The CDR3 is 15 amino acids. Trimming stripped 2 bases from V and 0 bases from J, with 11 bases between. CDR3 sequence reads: CASSYGFAYSYEQYF. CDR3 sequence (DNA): TGTGCCAGCAGTTACGGGTTTGCATACTCCTACGAGCAGTACTTC.